This TCR beta chain was obtained from a study of shared clonotypes between healthy human individuals. Study as a whole: The study used three CD4 naive, three CD4 memory, two CD8 naive and one CD8 memory plate per donor. Study conclusions and caveats: When naive CD4 clonotypes were compared across a few donors, around 5% were shared.

Data came from immunoSEQ multiplex PCR; TCRdb stores just in-frame clones and leaves some out. The repertoire holds roughly 2 million clones, with roughly 95% as singletons. Naivety among CD8 cells was defined by CD45RO negativity and positive CCR7 selection, thereby excluding terminally differentiated effector memory CD45RA+ cells. Trimming cost V 1 base and J 8 bases, with 12 bases left between them. CDR3 length: 14 residues. CDR1 and CDR2 from the germline V gene are SGHTA and FQGNSA. This clone has just one count. What it binds is not known. This chain joins TRBV7-2 and TRBJ2-1, with D possibly being TRBD1 (5 bases). The clonotype originates from a man aged 18 to 29 in good health. The sample was naive CD8+ T cells sorted from blood. The CDR3, as DNA: TGTGCCAGCAGCTTAGAGGCAGGGTTGGATGAGCAGTTCTTC. Its translation is CASSLEAGLDEQFF. Filled out from reference TRBV7-2 and TRBJ2-1, the complete variable domain reads GAGVSQSPSNKVTEKGKDVELRCDPISGHTALYWYRQSLGQGLEFLIYFQGNSAPDKSGLPSDRFSAERTGGSVSTLTIQRTQQEDSAVYLCASSLEAGLDEQFFGPGTRLTVL.